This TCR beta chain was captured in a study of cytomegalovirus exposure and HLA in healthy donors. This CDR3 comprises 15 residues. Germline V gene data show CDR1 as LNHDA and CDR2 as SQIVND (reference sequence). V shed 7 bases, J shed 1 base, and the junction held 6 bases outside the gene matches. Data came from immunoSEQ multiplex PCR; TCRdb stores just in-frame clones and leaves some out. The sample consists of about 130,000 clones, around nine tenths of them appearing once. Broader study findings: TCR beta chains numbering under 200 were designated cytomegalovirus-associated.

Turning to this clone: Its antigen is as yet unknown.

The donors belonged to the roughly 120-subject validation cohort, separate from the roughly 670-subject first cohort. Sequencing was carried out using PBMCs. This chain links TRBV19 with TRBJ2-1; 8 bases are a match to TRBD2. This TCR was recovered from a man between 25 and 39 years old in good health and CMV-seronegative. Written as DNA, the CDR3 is TGTGCCAGTAAAGATGGCGGGAGGTCCTACAATGAGCAGTTCTTC. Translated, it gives CASKDGGRSYNEQFF.